This T cell receptor (beta chain) was captured by sequencing in a study of T cells after yellow fever vaccination. With V trimmed by 0 bases and J by 6 bases, 3 bases remained unmatched. This CDR3 contains 14 residues. This clonotype was counted only a few times. TCRdb re-called the 5' RACE reads through MiXCR, storing one row per CDR3 protein. The sample lists about 230,000 distinct CDR3 sequences, around 6.7% occurring once. V and J are TRBV12-3 or TRBV12-4 and TRBJ1-2, with 8 bases lining up with TRBD1. This sample comprised CD4+ T cells sorted from PBMCs, obtained on the day of the yellow fever booster vaccination. The clonotype comes from a man aged 25 to 40 who received the YFV17D yellow fever vaccine. The CDR3, as DNA: TGTGCCAGCAGTTTAGCGCGGACAGGGCATGGCTACACCTTC. Its translation is CASSLARTGHGYTF.